Below are 14 T cell receptor beta chains sequenced from a single sample in a study of cytomegalovirus exposure and HLA in healthy donors. Using immunoSEQ multiplex PCR, the repertoire was profiled, and TCRdb retains in-frame clones only, with some absent. The sample carries about 150,000 clones, approximately 84% recorded once. The source material was PBMCs. These receptors all come from a man aged 25-45 years in good health and CMV-seropositive.

The CDR3 DNA reads TGTGCCAGCAGCACCTGGACTAGCGGGGGTAGGTCCTACAATGAGCAGTTCTTC. This codes for CASSTWTSGGRSYNEQFF. J is TRBJ2-1 and V is TRBV7-2; 13 bases fit TRBD2. Germline V CDR1 and CDR2: SGHTA, FQGNSA. The CDR3 is 18 amino acids. Trimming removed 5 bases from V and 1 base from J; junction bases left unmatched: 8.

This chain joins TRBV4-2 and TRBJ2-3, with 10 positions matching TRBD2. This CDR3 spans 15 amino acids. The germline gives CDR1 LGHNA, CDR2 YNFKEQ. V gave up 0 bases and J gave up 4 bases; unmatched junction bases: 1. The DNA for the CDR3 is TGTGCCAGCAGCCAAGAAAGCGGGGGGGCAGATACGCAGTATTTT. This gives the protein CASSQESGGADTQYF.

This chain links TRBV5-1 with TRBJ2-7; the match to TRBD1 covers 8 bases. The CDR3 has 14 amino acids. The germline V gene has CDR1 SGHRS and CDR2 YFSETQ. V trimming: 4 bases; J trimming: 6 bases; junction bases outside the gene matches: 9. The CDR3 nucleotides read TGCGCCAGCAGCCTGGACAGGGCTCCAGGCGAGCAGTACTTC. Its translation is CASSLDRAPGEQYF.

The chain uses TRBV6-1 and TRBJ2-7, with TRBD1 as a possible D gene (6 bases). Germline values: CDR1 MNHNS, CDR2 SASEGT. The CDR3 sequence is 14 residues long. The V end was cut by 6 bases, the J end by 2 bases, with 14 bases between. CDR3 amino acids: CASRYSDSPYEQYF. The DNA for the CDR3 is TGTGCCAGCAGATATTCGGACAGCCCCTACGAGCAGTACTTC.

This clone was found once. This rearrangement joins TRBV7-8 to TRBJ1-5; unclear D gene. The CDR3 sequence is 14 residues long. V lost 0 bases and J lost 6, with 9 bases in between. CDR1 is SGHVS and CDR2 is FQNEAQ in the germline V gene. The CDR3 DNA reads as TGTGCCAGCAGCTTAGCGCAACGAGTTCAGCCCCAGCATTTT. Its translation is CASSLAQRVQPQHF.

J is TRBJ2-3 and V is TRBV2; TRBD2 aligns across 9 bases. The CDR3 has 14 residues. The V and J ends lost 8 bases and 1 base, in that order; junction bases with no gene match: 4. Germline V gene sequence: CDR1 SNHLY, CDR2 FYNNEI. The CDR3 DNA follows: TGTGCCAGCGGCGGGGGGGGTCGCACAGATACGCAGTATTTT. This gives the protein CASGGGGRTDTQYF.

This chain joins TRBV6-1 and TRBJ2-5, with a possible D match to TRBD1 (6 bases). Trimming removed 8 bases at V and 5 bases at J, with 18 bases between. Germline loops: CDR1 MNHNS, CDR2 SASEGT. This CDR3 comprises 14 residues. DNA of the CDR3: TGTGCCAGCCGAAGGGGGAGCCTAGGTGAGACCCAGTACTTC. Translating gives CASRRGSLGETQYF.

The chain joins TRBV7-9 to TRBJ1-6, with a possible D match to TRBD1 (5 bases). The germline gives CDR1 SEHNR, CDR2 FQNEAQ (reference sequence). Trimming left V 6 bases short and J 12 bases short, with 12 bases between. The CDR3 is 12 residues long. In DNA form, the CDR3 reads TGTGCCAGCAGTTTGCAGGGTGGACCCCTCCACTTT. Protein product: CASSLQGGPLHF.

The rearrangement uses TRBV6-1 and TRBJ2-3; 7 positions match TRBD2. Trimming cost V 9 bases and J 2 bases; bases outside gene matches: 8. Germline lookup yields CDR1 MNHNS and CDR2 SASEGT. The CDR3 consists of 14 residues. The CDR3 is CASLRGSDTDTQYF. CDR3 bases: TGTGCCAGTCTTCGCGGGAGTGACACAGATACGCAGTATTTT.

The gene calls are TRBV5-5 and TRBJ1-4; TRBD1 agrees at 9 bases. The V and J ends lost 3 bases and 10 bases, in that order; junction bases with no gene match: 13. Germline CDR1 is SGHKS and CDR2 is YYEKEE (reference sequence). This CDR3 spans 16 amino acids. CDR3 residues: CASSWGQGGRSRKLFF. CDR3 DNA: TGTGCCAGCAGCTGGGGACAGGGTGGACGGTCACGAAAACTGTTTTTT.

The sample holds one count of this clone. The chain recombines TRBV5-1 with TRBJ2-3; 9 bases agree with TRBD2. The ends lost 1 base at V and 0 bases at J; junction bases unmatched: 3. CDR3 length: 16 residues. Germline-derived CDR1 and CDR2 are SGHRS and YFSETQ. CDR3 sequence reads: CASSLLAGESTDTQYF. CDR3 DNA sequence: TGCGCCAGCAGCTTGTTAGCGGGGGAGAGCACAGATACGCAGTATTTT. Variable domain in full (rest from reference TRBV5-1 and TRBJ2-3): KAGVTQTPRYLIKTRGQQVTLSCSPISGHRSVSWYQQTPGQGLQFLFEYFSETQRNKGNFPGRFSGRQFSNSRSEMNVSTLELGDSALYLCASSLLAGESTDTQYFGPGTRLTVL.

The chain employs TRBV6-6 and TRBJ2-7; TRBD2 agrees at 10 bases. V dropped 2 bases and J dropped 6; count of bases not matched to a gene: 10. From germline, CDR1 is MNHNY and CDR2 SVGAGI (reference sequence). This CDR3 has 16 amino acids. The CDR3 DNA reads as TGTGCCAGCAGTTACACTACTCCTAGCGGGAGTAGCGAGCAGTACTTC. Residues: CASSYTTPSGSSEQYF.

This chain's CDR3 is CASSHIPDRGTDTQYF. The CDR3 bases are TGTGCCAGCAGTCATATTCCGGACAGGGGAACAGATACGCAGTATTTT. The genes are TRBV27 and TRBJ2-3, with 9 bases fitting TRBD1. The germline V gene encodes CDR1 MNHEY and CDR2 SMNVEV (reference sequence). V was pared by 5 bases and J by 3 bases, with 9 bases of the junction left unmatched. This CDR3 has 16 residues.

V gene TRBV19 combines with J gene TRBJ2-1; 7 bases fit TRBD1. Per germline, CDR1 LNHDA and CDR2 SQIVND (reference sequence). With 1 base clipped from V and 5 bases from J, the junction kept 8 bases outside the gene matches. The length of the CDR3 is 16 residues. CDR3 protein: CASSIGLGQLNNEQFF. The CDR3 DNA reads TGTGCCAGTAGTATAGGCCTGGGACAGCTCAACAATGAGCAGTTCTTC.